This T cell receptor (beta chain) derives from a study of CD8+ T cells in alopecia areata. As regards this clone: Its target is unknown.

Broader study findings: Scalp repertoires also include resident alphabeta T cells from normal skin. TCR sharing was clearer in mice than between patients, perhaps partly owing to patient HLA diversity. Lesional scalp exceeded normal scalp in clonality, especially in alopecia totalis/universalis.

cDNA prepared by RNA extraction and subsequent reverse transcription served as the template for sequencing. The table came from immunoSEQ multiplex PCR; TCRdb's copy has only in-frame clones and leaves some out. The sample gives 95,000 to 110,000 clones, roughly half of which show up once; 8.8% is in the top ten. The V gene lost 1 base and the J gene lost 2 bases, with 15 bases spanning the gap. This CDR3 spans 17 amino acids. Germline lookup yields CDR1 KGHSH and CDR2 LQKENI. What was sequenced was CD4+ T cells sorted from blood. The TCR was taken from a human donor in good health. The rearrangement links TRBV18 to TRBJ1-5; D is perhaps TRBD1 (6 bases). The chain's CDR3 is CASSPRGLGAGNQPQHF. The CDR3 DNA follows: TGTGCCAGCTCACCACGGGGTCTGGGGGCGGGCAATCAGCCCCAGCATTTT.